This T cell receptor beta chain was obtained from a study of T cell responses to AZD1222 COVID-19 vaccine. This CDR3 spans 14 amino acids. The germline gives CDR1 LNHDA, CDR2 SQIVND (reference sequence). V dropped 6 bases and J dropped 4; count of bases not matched to a gene: 1. Repertoires were generated with immunoSEQ multiplex PCR, while TCRdb's copy carries only in-frame clones and drops some. This table holds roughly 110,000 clones, 85% to 90% found once. The J gene is TRBJ2-5, the V gene TRBV19, with TRBD2 matching 14 bases. Material: peripheral blood, obtained on day 0 of AZD1222 vaccination. The clonotype comes from an adult in good health. The CDR3 DNA sequence: TGTGCCAGTAGAGGACTAGCGGGAGGAGAGACCCAGTACTTC. It encodes CASRGLAGGETQYF.